A selection of T cell receptor beta chains follows, all from one sample in a study of T cells after yellow fever vaccination. Each CDR3 protein is one row after TCRdb ran MiXCR on the 5' RACE reads. The sample includes around 530,000 distinct CDR3 sequences, around a sixth of them seen just once. Sample: PBMCs, taken less than 6 days after the first yellow fever vaccination. These receptors came from a man between 18 and 29 years old who received the YFV17D yellow fever vaccine. Each CDR3 is given with its conserved first and last residue. Fields, in order: J gene, clone size, D gene, V gene, CDR3 protein, CDR3 DNA. The D gene is left open where the match is weak. A row's size may be missing; if present it is once, few, many or a size class.

j_gene: TRBJ2-1; abundance: few; d_gene: TRBD1; v_gene: TRBV18; CDR3aa: CASSKDRGNEQFF; CDR3nt: TGTGCCAGCTCAAAAGACAGGGGTAATGAGCAGTTCTTC
j_gene: TRBJ1-3; abundance: few; d_gene: -; v_gene: TRBV15; CDR3aa: CATSRARTHSGNTIYF; CDR3nt: TGTGCCACCAGCAGAGCCAGGACCCACTCTGGAAACACCATATATTTT
j_gene: TRBJ1-5; abundance: -; d_gene: -; v_gene: TRBV9; CDR3aa: CASSVGVSGDGNQPQHF; CDR3nt: TGTGCCAGCAGCGTAGGGGTCTCAGGGGACGGTAATCAGCCCCAGCATTTT
j_gene: TRBJ2-3; abundance: few; d_gene: -; v_gene: TRBV6-5; CDR3aa: CASSYPFTGFSTDTQYF; CDR3nt: TGTGCCAGCAGTTACCCCTTCACAGGGTTCAGCACAGATACGCAGTATTTT
j_gene: TRBJ2-3; abundance: -; d_gene: -; v_gene: TRBV5-4; CDR3aa: CASSSPALTDTQYF; CDR3nt: TGTGCCAGCAGCTCCCCCGCGCTGACAGATACGCAGTATTTT
j_gene: TRBJ2-5; abundance: -; d_gene: -; v_gene: TRBV3-1; CDR3aa: CASGLVQETQYF; CDR3nt: TGTGCCAGTGGACTGGTCCAAGAGACCCAGTACTTC
j_gene: TRBJ2-3; abundance: few; d_gene: -; v_gene: TRBV27; CDR3aa: CASSPGPDSTDTQYF; CDR3nt: TGTGCCAGCAGTCCCGGACCAGACAGCACAGATACGCAGTATTTT
j_gene: TRBJ2-1; abundance: few; d_gene: TRBD2; v_gene: TRBV5-1; CDR3aa: CASSSGGRGLAVGNEQFF; CDR3nt: TGCGCCAGCAGCTCGGGCGGGCGAGGACTAGCGGTGGGCAATGAGCAGTTCTTC
j_gene: TRBJ2-5; abundance: -; d_gene: TRBD2; v_gene: TRBV9; CDR3aa: CASSRTSGGKQETQYF; CDR3nt: TGTGCCAGCAGCAGGACTAGCGGGGGGAAGCAAGAGACCCAGTACTTC
j_gene: TRBJ2-5; abundance: few; d_gene: TRBD1; v_gene: TRBV29-1; CDR3aa: CSFRKGLAGGGETQYF; CDR3nt: TGCAGCTTCAGGAAGGGTTTGGCAGGGGGCGGTGAGACCCAGTACTTC
j_gene: TRBJ2-5; abundance: -; d_gene: -; v_gene: TRBV7-9; CDR3aa: CASSLGLAKETQYF; CDR3nt: TGTGCCAGCAGCTTAGGGCTAGCGAAAGAGACCCAGTACTTC
j_gene: TRBJ2-2; abundance: few; d_gene: TRBD2; v_gene: TRBV11-2; CDR3aa: CASSGRVTFGSNTGELFF; CDR3nt: TGTGCCAGCAGCGGGAGGGTCACCTTCGGATCTAACACCGGGGAGCTGTTTTTT
j_gene: TRBJ2-5; abundance: once; d_gene: -; v_gene: TRBV12-3/TRBV12-4; CDR3aa: CDSSLGVLGSEETQYF; CDR3nt: TGTGACAGCAGTTTAGGGGTCCTCGGCAGCGAAGAGACCCAGTACTTC
j_gene: TRBJ1-1; abundance: -; d_gene: TRBD1; v_gene: TRBV5-4; CDR3aa: CASSRWGGQGGSEAFF; CDR3nt: TGTGCCAGCAGCAGATGGGGGGGACAGGGGGGTTCTGAAGCTTTCTTT
j_gene: TRBJ2-3; abundance: -; d_gene: TRBD1; v_gene: TRBV7-6; CDR3aa: CASTPGWGQGATDTQYF; CDR3nt: TGTGCCAGCACCCCAGGGTGGGGACAGGGGGCCACGGATACGCAGTATTTT
j_gene: TRBJ1-1; abundance: -; d_gene: TRBD1; v_gene: TRBV10-3; CDR3aa: CAISDSRTGVTEAFF; CDR3nt: TGTGCCATCAGTGATTCCCGGACAGGGGTCACTGAAGCTTTCTTT
j_gene: TRBJ2-5; abundance: -; d_gene: TRBD1; v_gene: TRBV20-1; CDR3aa: CSASQGQGVETQYF; CDR3nt: TGCAGTGCTAGCCAGGGACAGGGAGTGGAGACCCAGTACTTC
j_gene: TRBJ2-6; abundance: few; d_gene: -; v_gene: TRBV7-8; CDR3aa: CASSFLGQTSGANVLTF; CDR3nt: TGTGCCAGCAGCTTCCTTGGACAGACCTCTGGGGCCAACGTCCTGACTTTC